The 16 T cell receptor beta chains reported below all come from one sample, sequenced in a study of T-cell reconstitution after alpha-beta-depleted transplantation in children. Preparation of the TCRbeta library involved a method that used unique molecular identifiers. TCRdb called the PCR reads again in MiXCR, with one record for every CDR3 protein. This sample has about 830,000 distinct CDR3 sequences; approximately 15% occur once, and the top ten carry under 6%. Sample: PBMCs, mostly from graft donor cells, taken 360 days after TCRalphabeta/CD19-depleted stem cell transplant. The receptors shown here come from a male patient younger than 18 who had a stem cell transplant for acute lymphoblastic leukemia, so the T cells may come from the graft donor.

This clonotype has a handful of counts. The genes are TRBV6-2 or TRBV6-3 and TRBJ2-5, with 10 bases identical to TRBD2. CDR1 and CDR2 (germline): MNHEY, SVGEGT. V shed 11 bases, J shed 1 base, and the junction held 7 bases outside the gene matches. This CDR3 has 14 residues. The CDR3 DNA sequence: TGTGCCGGCCGGACTAGCGGAGCCCAAGAGACCCAGTACTTC. This gives the protein CAGRTSGAQETQYF.

This sequence joins TRBV5-1 and TRBJ1-1; D may be TRBD1 (6 bases). From germline, CDR1 is SGHRS and CDR2 YFSETQ. The CDR3 loop spans 15 amino acids. The germline V and J ends were trimmed by 3 bases and 1 base, with 13 bases remaining between them. The CDR3 here is CASSWTPRGNTEAFF. CDR3 bases: TGCGCCAGCAGCTGGACTCCCAGGGGGAACACTGAAGCTTTCTTT.

This chain joins TRBV7-6 and TRBJ2-7; D may be TRBD1 (5 bases). Germline assignment: CDR1 SGHVS and CDR2 FNYEAQ. The CDR3 spans 15 residues. Trimming cost V 5 bases and J 0 bases, with 14 bases left between them. CDR3 region: CASSRQSSSSYEQYF. The CDR3 DNA reads TGTGCCAGCAGCCGACAGTCCTCCAGCTCCTACGAGCAGTACTTC.

This clonotype occurred a few times. The CDR3 DNA follows: TGTGCCAGCACCGAAGGGGTCGGCACTGAAGCTTTCTTT. Translating it yields CASTEGVGTEAFF. The chain joins TRBV7-3 to TRBJ1-1, with TRBD1 as a possible D gene (5 bases). The germline gives CDR1 SGHTA, CDR2 FQGTGA. The germline V and J ends were trimmed by 7 bases and 4 bases, with 13 bases remaining between them. This CDR3 has 13 amino acids.

This clonotype turned up a few times. The chain has TRBV2 and TRBJ2-7, with 9 bases fitting TRBD2. V gave up 6 bases and J gave up 4 bases; unmatched junction bases: 4. The germline gives CDR1 SNHLY, CDR2 FYNNEI. The CDR3 sequence is 13 residues long. CDR3 nucleotides: TGTGCCAGCAGAGTAGCGGGAGTTTACGAGCAGTACTTC. Protein: CASRVAGVYEQYF.

This clonotype has more than one count but fewer than ten. V is TRBV15 and J is TRBJ2-5; 9 positions match TRBD2. The V gene end was trimmed by 0 bases and the J gene end by 3 bases; junction bases not matched to a gene: 5. The CDR3 is 16 residues long. Germline V gene data show CDR1 as LNHNV and CDR2 as YYDKDF (reference sequence). The CDR3 DNA reads as TGTGCCACCAGCAGAGATCTCCCTAGCGGGAAAGAGACCCAGTACTTC. Residues: CATSRDLPSGKETQYF.

This clonotype has a handful of counts. The gene calls are TRBV5-1 and TRBJ2-1, with 8 bases fitting TRBD2. V shed 4 bases and J 10 bases; nucleotides not matched to a gene: 4. The CDR3 length is 12 residues. CDR1 and CDR2 from the germline V gene are SGHRS and YFSETQ. The chain's CDR3 is CASSTSGREQFF. The CDR3, as DNA: TGCGCCAGCAGCACAAGCGGGAGAGAGCAGTTCTTC.

The CDR3 loop reads CASSPQTGRTTDTQYF. CDR3 DNA: TGTGCCAGCAGTCCTCAGACAGGGAGGACCACAGATACGCAGTATTTT. The rearrangement uses TRBV2 and TRBJ2-3; a possible D gene is TRBD1 (7 bases). The CDR3 runs to 16 residues. The V gene lost 5 bases and the J gene lost 2 bases, with 17 bases spanning the gap. Germline V gives CDR1 SNHLY, CDR2 FYNNEI.

The chain employs TRBV11-2 and TRBJ2-1; 9 nucleotides match TRBD2. The CDR3 runs 16 residues. The V gene's germline CDR1 is SGHAT and CDR2 FQNNGV. The junction had 9 bases not matched to a gene; V was cut back by 5 bases and J by 4 bases. CDR3 sequence reads: CASSPISGRSYNEQFF. The CDR3 DNA reads as TGTGCCAGCAGCCCAATTAGCGGGAGAAGTTACAATGAGCAGTTCTTC. Combining the CDR3 with reference TRBV11-2 and TRBJ2-1 gives the whole variable domain EAGVAQSPRYKIIEKRQSVAFWCNPISGHATLYWYQQILGQGPKLLIQFQNNGVVDDSQLPKDRFSAERLKGVDSTLKIQPAKLEDSAVYLCASSPISGRSYNEQFFGPGTRLTVL.

The gene calls are TRBV15 and TRBJ1-3; D not resolved. V gave up 2 bases and J gave up 3 bases, with 8 bases separating them. Looked up from germline, CDR1 is LNHNV and CDR2 is YYDKDF (reference sequence). This CDR3 comprises 14 residues. In DNA, the CDR3 is TGTGCCACCAGCAGACGAGGGCTTGGAAACACCATATATTTT. It specifies CATSRRGLGNTIYF.

The V call is TRBV5-1, the J call TRBJ1-5; perhaps TRBD1 as D (6 bases). The length of the CDR3 is 17 residues. Trimming left V 6 bases short and J 3 bases short, with 22 bases between. Per germline, CDR1 SGHRS and CDR2 YFSETQ. CDR3 sequence reads: CASTLDGGALYNQPQHF. The CDR3, as DNA: TGCGCCAGCACCCTGGATGGGGGGGCGCTTTACAATCAGCCCCAGCATTTT. Based on the CDR3 plus reference TRBV5-1 and TRBJ1-5, the full variable domain is KAGVTQTPRYLIKTRGQQVTLSCSPISGHRSVSWYQQTPGQGLQFLFEYFSETQRNKGNFPGRFSGRQFSNSRSEMNVSTLELGDSALYLCASTLDGGALYNQPQHFGDGTRLSIL.

The rearrangement links TRBV11-3 to TRBJ2-1; D call uncertain. Trimming removed 5 bases at V and 7 bases at J, with 12 bases between. Germline V gene data show CDR1 as SGHNT and CDR2 as YENEEA. The CDR3 runs to 13 residues. The CDR3 DNA reads as TGTGCCAGCAGCCCAACGACTGGGAATGAGCAGTTCTTC. It translates to CASSPTTGNEQFF.

This clonotype was detected once. V gene TRBV27 combines with J gene TRBJ2-7; 12 bases fit TRBD2. CDR1 is MNHEY, CDR2 SMNVEV, per germline (reference sequence). Trimming at V came to 1 base and at J to 2 bases, leaving 6 bases not matched to a gene. The CDR3 covers 17 residues. The CDR3 is CASSLWSTSGRTYEQYF. CDR3 nucleotide sequence: TGTGCCAGCAGTTTATGGTCAACTAGCGGGAGGACCTACGAGCAGTACTTC.

The CDR3 is CASSLRPGNQPQHF. The CDR3 nucleotides are TGCGCCAGCAGCTTGCGTCCCGGGAATCAGCCCCAGCATTTT. V is TRBV5-1 and J is TRBJ1-5; the D is unclear. The CDR3 has 14 amino acids. The germline gives CDR1 SGHRS, CDR2 YFSETQ. V shed 1 base and J shed 4 bases, with 9 bases lying between them.

Only a few counts were recorded for this clonotype. The chain links TRBV3-1 to TRBJ1-1; a weak D match, TRBD1 (5 bases). The CDR3 covers 14 residues. Germline V gene sequence: CDR1 LGHDT, CDR2 YNNKEL (reference sequence). The ends were cut back, 0 bases at V and 11 bases at J, with 16 bases in the middle. The DNA of the CDR3 is TGTGCCAGCAGCCAAGATGGGACGGGACGATGGGCTTTCTTT. It encodes CASSQDGTGRWAFF.

This clonotype was counted only a few times. CDR3 protein: CAINSGTAYSYEQYF. The CDR3 DNA reads TGTGCCATCAATTCCGGGACAGCTTACTCCTACGAGCAGTACTTC. This rearrangement joins TRBV10-3 to TRBJ2-7; 7 bases are a match to TRBD1. In germline, CDR1 is ENHRY, CDR2 SYGVKD. This CDR3 has 15 residues. With 7 bases clipped from V and 0 bases from J, the junction kept 9 bases outside the gene matches.